These 6 T cell receptor beta chains were all obtained from the same sample, sequenced in a study of T cells in women clearing cervical HPV infection. The assay was immunoSEQ multiplex PCR, and TCRdb's table has in-frame clones only and misses some. The sample holds some 16,000 clones. Material: blood buffy coat. These receptors all come from a woman aged 18 to 75 with a cervical HPV16 infection that either progressed to CIN3+ or cleared (not recorded which).

Details on this clone: The read finishes 3 residues shy of the CDR3 end, and the germline J gene is used to complete it. The chain carries TRBV7-8 and TRBJ1-3; no firm D call. Germline V gene data show CDR1 as SGHVS and CDR2 as FQNEAQ. The V end lost 8 bases, the J end lost 0 bases, and 8 bases lay between the germline ends. The CDR3 has 13 residues. The CDR3 loop reads CASGHSSGNTIYF. CDR3 DNA (partial): TGTGCCAGCGGGCATAGCTCTGGAAACACC.

Comment on this clone: The read falls 3 residues short of the CDR3 end, and the missing part is taken from the germline J gene. This chain links TRBV7-8 with TRBJ2-5; a possible D gene is TRBD1 (7 bases). The CDR3 length is 18 residues. V was clipped by 4 bases and J by 5 bases, with 26 bases between them. In germline, CDR1 is SGHVS, CDR2 FQNEAQ. The CDR3 loop reads CASSSTWAQGGSSETQYF. Partial CDR3 DNA: TGTGCCAGCAGCTCCACCTGGGCCCAGGGGGGATCGTCGGAGACC.

In regard to this clone: The read ends 3 residues shy of where the CDR3 ends; the end is completed using the germline J gene. The chain has TRBV19 and TRBJ2-4; D may be TRBD1 (7 bases). V was cut by 6 bases and J by 4 bases, with 16 bases left in between. The length of the CDR3 is 15 residues. Germline V gene lookup returns CDR1 LNHDA and CDR2 SQIVND (reference sequence). CDR3 DNA (partial): TGTGCCAGTAGGCTCCGAGCAGGGGGGAAAAACATT. Its translation is CASRLRAGGKNI. The complete CDR3 reads CASRLRAGGKNIQYF.

On this clone itself: Coverage ceases 3 residues before the CDR3 finishes, and the germline J gene fills in the end. The rearrangement uses TRBV19 and TRBJ1-1, with a tentative D call TRBD1 (5 bases). This CDR3 spans 14 amino acids. Germline CDR1 LNHDA, CDR2 SQIVND (reference sequence). V shed 3 bases and J shed 3 bases, with 11 bases lying between them. CDR3 DNA, as far as it was read: TGTGCCAGTAGTATTAGACAGACCTACACTGAA. It codes for CASSIRQTYTE. The CDR3, in full, reads CASSIRQTYTEAFF.

A remark on this clone: Read data end 3 residues before the CDR3 end; the end is taken from the germline J gene. This sequence joins TRBV30 and TRBJ2-3, with 9 bases identical to TRBD2. The CDR3 sequence is 14 residues long. Per the germline V gene, CDR1 is GTSNPN and CDR2 is SVGIG (reference sequence). The J segment lost 6 bases and the V segment lost 0 bases, leaving 4 bases of the junction unmatched. Incomplete CDR3 DNA: TGTGCCTGGAGTGTACTTGCGGGAGGGGATACG. Translated, it gives CAWSVLAGGDT. The entire CDR3 protein is CAWSVLAGGDTQYF.

In the case of this clone: The sequence runs out 3 residues before the end of the CDR3; the remainder is reconstructed from the germline J gene. J is TRBJ2-7 and V is TRBV5-4, with TRBD2 identical over 10 bases. Trimming removed 4 bases from V and 3 bases from J; junction bases left unmatched: 7. CDR1 SGHNT and CDR2 YYREEE come from the germline V gene (reference sequence). This CDR3 is built from 15 residues. The sequenced CDR3 bases are TGTGCCAGCAGCCCCAGCCTAGCGGGGGACTACGAG. As protein: CASSPSLAGDYE. The CDR3 reads in full as CASSPSLAGDYEQYF.